This T cell receptor (beta chain) appears in the sequencing data of a study of T-cell reconstitution after alpha-beta-depleted transplantation in children (dated by TCRdb to the mid-2010s). Regarding the study in general: Using TCR repertoire profiling, the study quantitatively followed how T-cell immune reconstitution unfolded in children after TCRalphabeta/CD19-depleted allogeneic hematopoietic cell transplantation. Overall study results and their limits: In some patients, the high TCRbeta diversity seen at day 60 was put down to recipient T cells and intrathymic progenitors that had survived conditioning. Over the following months the frequencies of hyperexpanded clones went down, and after one year T-cell counts and TCRbeta diversity were mostly credited to newly produced T cells. The apparently early alphabetaT-cell count recovery about two months after transplant was reportedly dependent on only several hundred rapidly expanded clones derived from non-depleted graft cells.

This clonotype was seen a few times. What this receptor recognizes is not known. It has no much larger one-base neighbor in the sample; base qualities were not kept. Libraries were built with PCR. These reads were obtained on an Illumina HiSeq 2500. TCR libraries were prepared with molecular barcoding, using unique molecular identifiers to normalize TCRbeta repertoire quantification. TCRdb itself trimmed the public reads at Q25 with fastp, ran MiXCR and retained productive beta chains. CDR3 protein duplicates are merged, each entry listing the most common genes and DNA. The sample table lists around 130,000 distinct CDR3 sequences, about 9.5% of them with a count of one. More than 20% of the sample belongs to the ten largest clones. Counted from cysteine to phenylalanine, this CDR3 has 12 amino acids. Left in the record is the CDR3 DNA by itself, 36 bases read in frame from the first base. V lost 3 bases and J lost 6 bases; the stretch between them is 11 bases long. The germline V gene (reference sequence) sets CDR1 to DFQATT and CDR2 to SNEGSKA.

The sample's treatment or condition label, decoded: allogeneic hematopoietic cell transplantation with graft depleted of TCRalphabeta T cells and CD19 B cells. The transplant recipients were children given TCRalphabeta/CD19-depleted allogeneic hematopoietic cell grafts. Recombination joined TRBV20-1 with TRBJ1-2; the D gene is perhaps TRBD1, on 6 matching bases. The specimen comprised PBMCs, mostly from graft donor cells, sampled 180 days after TCRalphabeta/CD19-depleted stem cell transplant. The sequence was collected from a girl in the first two years of life who had a stem cell transplant for combined immunodeficiency, so the T cells may come from the graft donor. The nucleotides read TGCAGTGCTAGTCGGGGGCGAGATGGCTACACCTTC. Its amino acids are CSASRGRDGYTF.